This T cell receptor beta chain was captured by sequencing in a study of T cell clonality in common variable immunodeficiency. General study points: Shared TCRbeta clones were fewer between CVID subjects than controls. Common variable immunodeficiency TCR beta sequences reportedly had fewer deletions and N-nucleotide insertions. T cell subpopulation sequencing would be needed to explain CVID clonality.

The CDR3 is 15 residues long. Germline loops: CDR1 SEHNR, CDR2 FQNEAQ (reference sequence). Trimming cost V 2 bases and J 5 bases; bases outside gene matches: 7. Patients and controls were mostly of Caucasian heritage. Data came from immunoSEQ multiplex PCR; TCRdb stores just in-frame clones and leaves some out. This sample comprises about 15,000 clones, none seen once only. This clone occurred a few times. The antigen remains undetermined. The DNA ends 3 residues before the CDR3 does, and the rest of the CDR3 is filled in from the germline J gene. The chain couples TRBV7-9 to TRBJ2-5; TRBD1 matches 8 bases. The sequence derives from a human donor with common variable immunodeficiency. Material: peripheral blood mononuclear cells. CDR3 DNA (partial): TGTGCCAGCAGCTTATCAGGGGGCGTAACCGAGACC. The encoded protein is CASSLSGGVTET. The full CDR3 sequence reads CASSLSGGVTETQYF.